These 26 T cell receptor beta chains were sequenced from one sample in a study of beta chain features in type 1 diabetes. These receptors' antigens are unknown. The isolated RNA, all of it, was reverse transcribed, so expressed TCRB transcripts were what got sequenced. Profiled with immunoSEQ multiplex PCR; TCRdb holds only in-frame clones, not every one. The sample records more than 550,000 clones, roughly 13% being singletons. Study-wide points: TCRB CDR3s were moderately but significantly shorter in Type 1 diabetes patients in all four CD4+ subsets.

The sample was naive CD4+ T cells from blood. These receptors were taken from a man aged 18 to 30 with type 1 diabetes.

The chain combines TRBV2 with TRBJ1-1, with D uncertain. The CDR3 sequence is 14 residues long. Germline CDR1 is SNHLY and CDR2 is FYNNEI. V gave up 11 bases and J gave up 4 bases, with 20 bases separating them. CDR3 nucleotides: TGTGCCTTGGGGAAGGGAGCAATGAGCACTGAAGCTTTCTTT. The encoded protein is CALGKGAMSTEAFF.

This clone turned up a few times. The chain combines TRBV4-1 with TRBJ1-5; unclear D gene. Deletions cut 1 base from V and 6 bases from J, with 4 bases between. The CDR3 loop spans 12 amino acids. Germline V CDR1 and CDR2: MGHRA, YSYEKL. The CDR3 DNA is TGCGCCAGCAGCCAAGTAGGTCAGCCCCAGCATTTT. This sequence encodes CASSQVGQPQHF.

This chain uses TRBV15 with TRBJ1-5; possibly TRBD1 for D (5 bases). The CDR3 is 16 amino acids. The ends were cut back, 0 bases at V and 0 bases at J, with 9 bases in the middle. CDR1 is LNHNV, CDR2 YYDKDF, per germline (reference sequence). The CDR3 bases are TGTGCCACCAGCAGAGATCGGACATCTAGCAATCAGCCCCAGCATTTT. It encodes CATSRDRTSSNQPQHF.

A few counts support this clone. The CDR3 protein is CASSQDRGADTGELFF. In DNA, the CDR3 is TGCGCCAGCAGCCAAGACCGGGGGGCGGATACCGGGGAGCTGTTTTTT. This chain uses TRBV4-1 with TRBJ2-2, with a possible D match to TRBD2 (7 bases). Germline V gives CDR1 MGHRA, CDR2 YSYEKL. The CDR3 is 16 amino acids. V lost 0 bases to trimming and J lost 5 bases, with 13 bases between them.

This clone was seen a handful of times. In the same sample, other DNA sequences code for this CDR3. The CDR3 here is CASSLTGGETQYF. DNA of the CDR3: TGCGCCAGCAGCTTGACAGGAGGAGAGACCCAGTACTTC. The gene calls are TRBV5-1 and TRBJ2-5, with D perhaps matching TRBD1 or TRBD2 (5 bases each). V was pared by 1 base and J by 4 bases, with 8 bases between. CDR3 length: 13 amino acids. CDR1 SGHRS and CDR2 YFSETQ come from the germline V gene.

This chain's CDR3 is CASQPPSGRAYEQYF. CDR3 sequence (DNA): TGTGCCAGTCAACCACCCTCGGGCAGGGCCTACGAGCAGTACTTC. The chain uses TRBV2 and TRBJ2-7, with D tentatively TRBD1 (5 bases). This CDR3 region has 15 residues. The ends were cut back, 9 bases at V and 2 bases at J, with 20 bases in the middle. Germline V gene data show CDR1 as SNHLY and CDR2 as FYNNEI. Combining the CDR3 with reference TRBV2 and TRBJ2-7 gives the whole variable domain EPEVTQTPSHQVTQMGQEVILRCVPISNHLYFYWYRQILGQKVEFLVSFYNNEISEKSEIFDDQFSVERPDGSNFTLKIRSTKLEDSAMYFCASQPPSGRAYEQYFGPGTRLTVT.

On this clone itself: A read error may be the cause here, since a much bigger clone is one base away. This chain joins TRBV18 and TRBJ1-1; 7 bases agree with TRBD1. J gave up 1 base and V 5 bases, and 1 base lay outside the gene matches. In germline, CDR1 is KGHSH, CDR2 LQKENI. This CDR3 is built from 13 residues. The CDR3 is CASSTGENTEAFF. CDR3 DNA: TGTGCCAGCTCAACAGGGGAGAACACTGAAGCTTTCTTT.

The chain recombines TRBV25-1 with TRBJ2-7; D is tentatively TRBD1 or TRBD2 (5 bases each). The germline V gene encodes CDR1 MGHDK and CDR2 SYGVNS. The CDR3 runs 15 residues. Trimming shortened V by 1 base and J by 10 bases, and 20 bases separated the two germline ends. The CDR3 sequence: CASSESRGALGYQYF. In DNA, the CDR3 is TGTGCCAGCAGTGAATCCCGAGGGGCCTTGGGATATCAGTACTTC.

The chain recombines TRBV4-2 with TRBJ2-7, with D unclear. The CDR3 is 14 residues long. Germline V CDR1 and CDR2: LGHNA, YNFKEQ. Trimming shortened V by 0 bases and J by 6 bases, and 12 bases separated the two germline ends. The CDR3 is CASSQDPVGGEQYF. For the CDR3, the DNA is TGTGCCAGCAGCCAAGATCCTGTCGGTGGCGAGCAGTACTTC.

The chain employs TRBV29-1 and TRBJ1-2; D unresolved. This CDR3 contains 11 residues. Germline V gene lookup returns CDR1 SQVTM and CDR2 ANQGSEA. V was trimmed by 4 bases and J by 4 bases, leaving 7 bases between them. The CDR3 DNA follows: TGCAGCGTTGTGGAGGCCTATGGCTACACCTTC. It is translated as CSVVEAYGYTF. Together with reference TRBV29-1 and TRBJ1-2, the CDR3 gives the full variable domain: SAVISQKPSRDICQRGTSLTIQCQVDSQVTMMFWYRQQPGQSLTLIATANQGSEATYESGFVIDKFPISRPNLTFSTLTVSNMSPEDSSIYLCSVVEAYGYTFGSGTRLTVV.

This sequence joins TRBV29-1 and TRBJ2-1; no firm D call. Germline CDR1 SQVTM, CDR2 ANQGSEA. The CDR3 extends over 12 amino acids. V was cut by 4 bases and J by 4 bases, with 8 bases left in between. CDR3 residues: CSVGGWYNEQFF. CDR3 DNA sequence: TGCAGCGTTGGGGGATGGTACAATGAGCAGTTCTTC.

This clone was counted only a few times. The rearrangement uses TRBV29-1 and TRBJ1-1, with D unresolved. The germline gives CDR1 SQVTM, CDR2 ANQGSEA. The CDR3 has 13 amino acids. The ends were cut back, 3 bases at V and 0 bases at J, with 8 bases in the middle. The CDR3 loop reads CSVDPTMNTEAFF. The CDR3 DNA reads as TGCAGCGTTGACCCTACCATGAACACTGAAGCTTTCTTT.

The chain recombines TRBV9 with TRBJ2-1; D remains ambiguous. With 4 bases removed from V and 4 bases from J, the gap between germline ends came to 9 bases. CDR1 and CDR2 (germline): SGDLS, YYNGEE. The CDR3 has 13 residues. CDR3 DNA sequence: TGTGCCAGCAGCCCTCGGATGTACAATGAGCAGTTCTTC. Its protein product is CASSPRMYNEQFF.

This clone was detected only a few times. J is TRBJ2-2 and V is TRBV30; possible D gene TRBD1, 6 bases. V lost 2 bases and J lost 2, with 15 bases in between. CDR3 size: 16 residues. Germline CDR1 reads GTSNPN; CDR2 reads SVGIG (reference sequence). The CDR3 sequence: CAWSRSRTANTGELFF. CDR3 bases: TGTGCCTGGAGTCGATCACGGACAGCCAACACCGGGGAGCTGTTTTTT.

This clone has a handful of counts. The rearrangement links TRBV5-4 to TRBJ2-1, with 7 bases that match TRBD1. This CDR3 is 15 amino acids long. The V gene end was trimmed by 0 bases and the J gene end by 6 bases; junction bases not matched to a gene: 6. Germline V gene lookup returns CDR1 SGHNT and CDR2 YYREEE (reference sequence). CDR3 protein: CASSLGQGESNEQFF. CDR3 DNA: TGTGCCAGCAGCTTGGGCCAGGGGGAATCCAATGAGCAGTTCTTC. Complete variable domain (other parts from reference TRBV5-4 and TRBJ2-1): ETGVTQSPTHLIKTRGQQVTLRCSSQSGHNTVSWYQQALGQGPQFIFQYYREEENGRGNFPPRFSGLQFPNYSSELNVNALELDDSALYLCASSLGQGESNEQFFGPGTRLTVL.

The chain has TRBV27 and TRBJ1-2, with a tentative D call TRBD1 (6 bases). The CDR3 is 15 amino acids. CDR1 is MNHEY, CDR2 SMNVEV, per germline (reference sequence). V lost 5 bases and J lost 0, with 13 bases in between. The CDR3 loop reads CASSPVDRPNYGYTF. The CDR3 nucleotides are TGTGCCAGCAGTCCCGTGGACAGACCTAACTATGGCTACACCTTC.

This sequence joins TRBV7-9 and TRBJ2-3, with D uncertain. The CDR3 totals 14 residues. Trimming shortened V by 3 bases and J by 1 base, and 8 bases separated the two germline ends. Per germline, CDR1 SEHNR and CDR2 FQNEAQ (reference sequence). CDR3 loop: CASSFYSGTDTQYF. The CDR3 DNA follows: TGTGCCAGCAGCTTCTACAGCGGCACAGATACGCAGTATTTT.

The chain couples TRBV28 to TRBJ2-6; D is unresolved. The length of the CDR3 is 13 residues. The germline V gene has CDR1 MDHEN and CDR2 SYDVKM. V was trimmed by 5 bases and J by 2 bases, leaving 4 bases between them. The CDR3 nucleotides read TGTGCCAGCAGTCCCGCTGGGGCCAACGTCCTGACTTTC. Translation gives CASSPAGANVLTF.

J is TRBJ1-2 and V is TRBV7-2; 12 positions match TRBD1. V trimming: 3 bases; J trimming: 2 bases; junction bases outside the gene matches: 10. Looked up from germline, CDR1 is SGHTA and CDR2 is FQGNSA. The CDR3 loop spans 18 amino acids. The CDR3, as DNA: TGTGCCAGCAGCTTCCTTGGGACAGGGGGCGCGGGGAACTATGGCTACACCTTC. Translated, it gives CASSFLGTGGAGNYGYTF.

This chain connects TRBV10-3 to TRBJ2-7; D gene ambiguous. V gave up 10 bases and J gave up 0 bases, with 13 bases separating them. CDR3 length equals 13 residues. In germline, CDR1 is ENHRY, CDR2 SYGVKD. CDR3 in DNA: TGTGCCACCCTGGAGTCAACCTCCTACGAGCAGTACTTC. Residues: CATLESTSYEQYF.

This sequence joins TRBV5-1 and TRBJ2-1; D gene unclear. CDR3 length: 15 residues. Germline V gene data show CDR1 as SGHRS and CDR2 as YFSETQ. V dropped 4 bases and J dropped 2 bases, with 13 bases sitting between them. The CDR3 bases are TGCGCCAGCAGCCCGTGGACGGCTGCCTACAATGAGCAGTTCTTC. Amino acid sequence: CASSPWTAAYNEQFF.

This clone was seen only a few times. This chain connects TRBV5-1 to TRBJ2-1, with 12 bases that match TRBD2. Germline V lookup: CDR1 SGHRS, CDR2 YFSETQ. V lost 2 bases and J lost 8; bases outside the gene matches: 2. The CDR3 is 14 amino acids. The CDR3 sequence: CASSLRLAGDEQFF. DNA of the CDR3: TGCGCCAGCAGCTTACGACTAGCGGGAGATGAGCAGTTCTTC. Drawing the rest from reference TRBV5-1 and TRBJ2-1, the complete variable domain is KAGVTQTPRYLIKTRGQQVTLSCSPISGHRSVSWYQQTPGQGLQFLFEYFSETQRNKGNFPGRFSGRQFSNSRSEMNVSTLELGDSALYLCASSLRLAGDEQFFGPGTRLTVL.

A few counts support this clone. The CDR3 reads CASSPALWARNTEAFF. CDR3 nucleotide sequence: TGTGCCAGCAGCCCCGCTCTGTGGGCAAGGAACACTGAAGCTTTCTTT. The chain has TRBV7-9 and TRBJ1-1; no clear D. V lost 5 bases to trimming and J lost 1 base, with 17 bases between them. Looked up from germline, CDR1 is SEHNR and CDR2 is FQNEAQ (reference sequence). This CDR3 contains 16 residues.

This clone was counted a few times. CDR3 residues: CASSPWTGSYNEQFF. Here the CDR3 DNA reads TGCGCCAGCAGCCCTTGGACAGGCTCCTACAATGAGCAGTTCTTC. This chain joins TRBV5-1 and TRBJ2-1; 7 nucleotides align to TRBD1. The V gene's germline CDR1 is SGHRS and CDR2 YFSETQ. The CDR3 has 15 amino acids. Trimming removed 4 bases from V and 0 bases from J; junction bases left unmatched: 4. The full variable domain, rest sourced from reference TRBV5-1 and TRBJ2-1, is KAGVTQTPRYLIKTRGQQVTLSCSPISGHRSVSWYQQTPGQGLQFLFEYFSETQRNKGNFPGRFSGRQFSNSRSEMNVSTLELGDSALYLCASSPWTGSYNEQFFGPGTRLTVL.

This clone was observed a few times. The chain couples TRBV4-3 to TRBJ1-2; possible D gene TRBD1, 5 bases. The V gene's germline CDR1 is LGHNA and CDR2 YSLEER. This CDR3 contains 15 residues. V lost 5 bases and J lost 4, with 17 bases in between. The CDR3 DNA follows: TGCGCCAGCAGCGGATCTGCCCAGGGAGTCTATGGCTACACCTTC. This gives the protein CASSGSAQGVYGYTF.

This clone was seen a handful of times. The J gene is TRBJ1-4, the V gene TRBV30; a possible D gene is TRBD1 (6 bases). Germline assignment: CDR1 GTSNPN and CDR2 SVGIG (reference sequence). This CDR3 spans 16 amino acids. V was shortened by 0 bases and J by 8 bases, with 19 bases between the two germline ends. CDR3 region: CAWSVRDWGRNEKLFF. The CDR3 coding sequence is TGTGCCTGGAGTGTACGCGATTGGGGGCGAAACGAAAAACTGTTTTTT. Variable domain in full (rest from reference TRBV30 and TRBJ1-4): SQTIHQWPATLVQPVGSPLSLECTVEGTSNPNLYWYRQAAGRGLQLLFYSVGIGQISSEVPQNLSASRPQDRQFILSSKKLLLSDSGFYLCAWSVRDWGRNEKLFFGSGTQLSVL.